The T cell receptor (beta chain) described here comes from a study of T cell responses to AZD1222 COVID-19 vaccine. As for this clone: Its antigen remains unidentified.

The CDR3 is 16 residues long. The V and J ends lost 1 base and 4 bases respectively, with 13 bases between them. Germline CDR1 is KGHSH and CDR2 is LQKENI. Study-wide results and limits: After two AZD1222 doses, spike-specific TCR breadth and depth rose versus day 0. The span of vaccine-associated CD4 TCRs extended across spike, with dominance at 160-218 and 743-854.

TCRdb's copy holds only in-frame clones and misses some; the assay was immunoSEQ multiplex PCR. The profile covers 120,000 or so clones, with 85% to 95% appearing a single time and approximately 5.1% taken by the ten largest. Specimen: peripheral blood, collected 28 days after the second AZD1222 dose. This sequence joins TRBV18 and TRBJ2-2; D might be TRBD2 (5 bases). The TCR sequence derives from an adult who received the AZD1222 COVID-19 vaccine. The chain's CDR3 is CASSPLTGVGTGELFF. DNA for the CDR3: TGTGCCAGCTCACCACTCACCGGGGTCGGCACCGGGGAGCTGTTTTTT. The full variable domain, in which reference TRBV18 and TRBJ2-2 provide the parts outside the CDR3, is NAGVMQNPRHLVRRRGQEARLRCSPMKGHSHVYWYRQLPEEGLKFMVYLQKENIIDESGMPKERFSAEFPKEGPSILRIQQVVRGDSAAYFCASSPLTGVGTGELFFGEGSRLTVL.